This T cell receptor (beta chain) was sequenced during a study of technical replicates of blood from a handful of donors. The CDR3 totals 23 residues. Trimming took off 0 bases at V and 0 bases at J, with 30 bases between the two ends. Germline CDR1 is LNHNV and CDR2 is YYDKDF (reference sequence). The protocol was immunoSEQ multiplex PCR, while the TCRdb copy is restricted to in-frame clones and leaves out a portion. Of more than 65,000 clones in the sample, around 90% were seen once. The sequencing sample was made of T cells isolated from PBMCs. The receptor was isolated from a human donor in good health. This chain uses TRBV15 with TRBJ2-1, with D perhaps TRBD2 (7 bases). CDR3 sequence: CATSREMGGRSELTMSSYNEQFF. CDR3 coding DNA: TGTGCCACCAGCAGAGAGATGGGGGGGCGCTCGGAATTAACAATGAGCTCCTACAATGAGCAGTTCTTC.